This T cell receptor (beta chain) stems from a study of response to subunit inactivated influenza vaccine. The study's findings and limits: Each seasonal influenza vaccination, the authors suggested, recruits few new T cells.

One entry per CDR3 protein results from TCRdb running MiXCR on the RT-PCR reads. The table lists around 480,000 distinct CDR3 sequences, 16% of them singletons. This clonotype has only a few counts. What it binds is unknown. The sequence was collected from a man aged 45 to 70 who received an inactivated influenza vaccine. The sample consisted of CD4+ T cells sorted from PBMCs, taken 23 to 25 months after vaccination.

The CDR3 here is CASSLVGQLNTEAFF. The CDR3 coding sequence is TGTGCCAGCAGCTTAGTTGGGCAGCTGAACACTGAAGCTTTCTTT. J is TRBJ1-1 and V is TRBV7-9, with unresolved D. Germline V gives CDR1 SEHNR, CDR2 FQNEAQ (reference sequence). The CDR3 covers 15 residues. The V end was cut by 1 base, the J end by 0 bases, with 9 bases between.